The 4 T cell receptor beta chains given below trace back to one sample, sequenced in a study of T cell responses to AZD1222 COVID-19 vaccine. TCRdb keeps only in-frame clones here, not all; method: immunoSEQ multiplex PCR. The sample includes 65,000 to 80,000 clones, 92% seen only once; the top ten take approximately 7%. The sequencing used peripheral blood, collected on day 0 of MenACWY control vaccination. Receptor source: an adult in good health.

The V call is TRBV10-3, the J call TRBJ2-1, with 7 nucleotides matching TRBD1. J gave up 1 base and V 10 bases, and 7 bases lay outside the gene matches. CDR1 ENHRY and CDR2 SYGVKD come from the germline V gene. This CDR3 is 14 amino acids long. CDR3 in DNA: TGTGCCACCCAGACAGGGAGTTCCTACAATGAGCAGTTCTTC. Translating it yields CATQTGSSYNEQFF.

CDR3 sequence: CASSLGQSTEAFF. In nucleotides, the CDR3 is TGCGCCAGCAGCTTGGGACAGAGCACTGAAGCTTTCTTT. The chain has TRBV5-1 and TRBJ1-1; D is possibly TRBD1 (5 bases). V shed 0 bases and J shed 4 bases, with 7 bases lying between them. Per germline, CDR1 SGHRS and CDR2 YFSETQ. This CDR3 spans 13 amino acids.

DNA of the CDR3: TGTGCCAGCAGCGCCGGGTTGGCGGGGGGCGGGGATACGCAGTATTTT. This sequence encodes CASSAGLAGGGDTQYF. V is TRBV9 and J is TRBJ2-3; 8 bases are a match to TRBD2. The CDR3 covers 16 residues. Trimming took 3 bases from V and 6 from J; bases not matched to a gene: 12. Germline V gene lookup returns CDR1 SGDLS and CDR2 YYNGEE.

This sequence joins TRBV19 and TRBJ1-1, with D perhaps TRBD1 (5 bases). Per germline, CDR1 LNHDA and CDR2 SQIVND (reference sequence). This CDR3 is 12 amino acids long. V lost 6 bases and J 4 bases, leaving 9 bases between the germline ends. As DNA, the CDR3 is TGTGCCAGTAGGTCCAGGGTCACTGAAGCTTTCTTT. It is translated as CASRSRVTEAFF.